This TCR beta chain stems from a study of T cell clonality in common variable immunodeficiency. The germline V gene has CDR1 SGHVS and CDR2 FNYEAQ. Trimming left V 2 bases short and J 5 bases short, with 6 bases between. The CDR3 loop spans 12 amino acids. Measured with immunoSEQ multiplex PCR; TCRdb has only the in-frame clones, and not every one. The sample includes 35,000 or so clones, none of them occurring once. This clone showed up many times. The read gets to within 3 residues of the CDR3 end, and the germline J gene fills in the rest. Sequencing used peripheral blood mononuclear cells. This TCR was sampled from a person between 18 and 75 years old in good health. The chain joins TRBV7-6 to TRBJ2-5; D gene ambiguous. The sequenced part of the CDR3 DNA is TGTGCCAGCAGCTTACCCCTTGAGACC. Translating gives CASSLPLET. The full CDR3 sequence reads CASSLPLETQYF.